The entry that follows covers one T cell receptor beta chain sequence. The data belong to a study of blood T cell repertoires in COVID-19. About the research overall: T cells, B-cell-depleted T cells, or PBMCs supplied cDNA or gDNA.

Trimming shortened V by 3 bases and J by 4 bases, and 19 bases separated the two germline ends. The CDR3 is made up of 16 amino acids. CDR1 is SGDLS and CDR2 is YYNGEE in the germline V gene. Adults between about 18 and 89 years of age took part from approximately 24 US areas. Categorization into cohorts depended on clinical history that participants reported. The authors' processing: Amplification of reference gene primers provided the estimated nucleated cell counts. TCRdb's copy holds only in-frame clones and misses some; the assay was immunoSEQ multiplex PCR. V and J calls plus clone size are reproduced from that table; the DNA served to infer D and trimming. The profile shows some 300,000 clones, roughly nine tenths of them singletons.

The specimen sequenced was PBMCs or T cells enriched from blood (not recorded which). The sequence came from a woman aged 25 to 39 who had recovered from COVID-19. The chain joins TRBV9 to TRBJ1-2; D is undetermined. The CDR3 sequence is CASSASSRRVSYGYTF. CDR3 in DNA: TGTGCCAGCAGCGCAAGTAGCCGCCGGGTCTCCTATGGCTACACCTTC.